The clone carrying this TCR beta chain appeared a few times. The antigen remains unidentified. V was cut by 0 bases and J by 2 bases, with 15 bases left in between. Germline CDR1 is SGHTS and CDR2 is YDEGEE. This CDR3 spans 16 amino acids. The record originates from a study of lymphopenia after photon versus proton radiotherapy. Points from the study as a whole: Proton therapy kept repertoires fairly stable, unlike photons, which gained effector/memory cells. Post-nadir TCR diversity decline inversely tracked overall survival among those who died. Only patients who died were analyzed for survival; proton advantage is unproven.

Sequencing used immunoSEQ multiplex PCR; TCRdb keeps in-frame clones, though not all of them. Among roughly 40,000 clones listed, approximately 80% were seen once. The TCR sequence derives from a woman in her sixties or seventies with pancreatic cancer. The V call is TRBV5-8, the J call TRBJ2-7; D may match TRBD1 or TRBD2 (6 bases each). The sample in question was peripheral blood, obtained from a patient treated with proton-based radiotherapy. The CDR3 nucleotides read TGTGCCAGCAGCTTGGACAGGGCGGGAAACACCTACGAGCAGTACTTC. It translates to CASSLDRAGNTYEQYF.